The 22 T cell receptor beta chains in this list originate from one sample, sequenced in a study of T cells expressing NK-cell markers. TCRdb processed the 5' RACE reads again and assigns one entry to each CDR3 protein, with no DNA. The ten top clones account for 3% to 4.5%, within a sample of a few hundred thousand distinct CDR3 sequences. The source material was blood T cells: a sorted CD56 or NKG2C T cell subset, CD4+ or CD8+ T cells, or bulk PBMC T cells (not recorded which). The receptors were sampled from a man aged 18-30 years in good health.

The chain joins TRBV20-1 to TRBJ2-5; the TCRdb D gene call, TRBD1, has no DNA to confirm it. The CDR3 is 14 residues long. Per germline, CDR1 DFQATT and CDR2 SNEGSKA (reference sequence). This CDR3 is CSARGDLGRETQYF.

The V call is TRBV9, the J call TRBJ2-7; the TCRdb call, TRBD1, lacks DNA for checking. CDR1 is SGDLS, CDR2 YYNGEE, per germline. The CDR3 contains 19 residues. CDR3 sequence: CASSAIQGVAGGSAYEQYF.

The J gene is TRBJ2-1, the V gene TRBV7-3; the D call of TRBD2 rests on TCRdb alone, since no DNA is present to check it. Germline-derived CDR1 and CDR2 are SGHTA and FQGTGA. CDR3 length: 15 residues. The CDR3 is CASSYIAGVENEQFF.

The rearrangement uses TRBV29-1 and TRBJ1-2; no DNA is available, so the TRBD1 call from TCRdb remains unchecked. Germline lookup yields CDR1 SQVTM and CDR2 ANQGSEA. The CDR3 length is 13 residues. The CDR3 protein is CSVGDPGRYGYTF.

V and J are TRBV5-1 and TRBJ2-5; with no DNA, the TCRdb D assignment of TRBD2 cannot be verified. From germline, CDR1 is SGHRS and CDR2 YFSETQ. This CDR3 has 15 residues. CDR3 residues: CASSRVGGPRETQYF.

The V and J genes are TRBV7-2 and TRBJ2-5; TCRdb picks TRBD1, but there is no DNA to check that call. Germline-derived CDR1 and CDR2 are SGHTA and FQGNSA. The length of the CDR3 is 14 residues. CDR3 region: CASSSRVFGETQYF.

The CDR3 loop is CSVEDYLTSVNEQFF. The chain carries TRBV29-1 and TRBJ2-1. From germline, CDR1 is SQVTM and CDR2 ANQGSEA. The CDR3 contains 15 residues.

This sequence joins TRBV12-3 or TRBV12-4 and TRBJ2-3; TCRdb's D call of TRBD2 is untestable without DNA. The CDR3 has 15 residues. The CDR3 here is CASSSPGLAEQTQYF.

The chain uses TRBV24-1 and TRBJ2-1; the D gene TCRdb calls, TRBD2, cannot be checked with no DNA. The CDR3 totals 14 residues. Germline V gene lookup returns CDR1 KGHDR and CDR2 SFDVKD. CDR3 amino acids: CATSQPGGDNEQFF.

The rearrangement joins TRBV7-2 to TRBJ2-1; TCRdb designates TRBD2, a call that cannot be tested without DNA. Per germline, CDR1 SGHTA and CDR2 FQGNSA. The CDR3 is 16 residues long. The CDR3 loop is CASSPRTSGSYYEQFF.

This sequence joins TRBV27 and TRBJ2-1; TCRdb's D call, TRBD2, is unchecked because there is no DNA. The CDR3 has 17 amino acids. The germline V gene encodes CDR1 MNHEY and CDR2 SMNVEV (reference sequence). The CDR3: CASSPHGSLRVLNEQFF.

This chain uses TRBV20-1 with TRBJ2-5; absent DNA, TCRdb's TRBD1 call cannot be checked. The germline gives CDR1 DFQATT, CDR2 SNEGSKA (reference sequence). This CDR3 contains 13 residues. This CDR3 reads CSAPPEGEETQYF.

The rearrangement joins TRBV20-1 to TRBJ1-3; checking the TCRdb D call of TRBD1 is not possible without DNA. The CDR3 extends over 14 amino acids. CDR1 is DFQATT, CDR2 SNEGSKA, per germline (reference sequence). The CDR3 protein is CSARDRREGNTIYF.

The genes are TRBV29-1 and TRBJ2-3. Germline values: CDR1 SQVTM, CDR2 ANQGSEA. The CDR3 sequence is 12 residues long. The CDR3 here is CSVEEGTDTQYF.

The V gene is TRBV12-3 or TRBV12-4, the J gene TRBJ2-1; as DNA is missing, the TRBD2 call by TCRdb cannot be tested. The CDR3 has 12 residues. CDR3 amino acids: CASSLRGTRKFF.

J is TRBJ2-7 and V is TRBV11-1. Germline V gives CDR1 SGHAT, CDR2 FQDESV (reference sequence). This CDR3 spans 15 amino acids. The CDR3 sequence is CASSLGGWDNYEQYF.

The chain couples TRBV10-2 to TRBJ2-5. The CDR3 runs 15 residues. Germline V gene sequence: CDR1 WSHSY, CDR2 SAAADI. CDR3 in amino acids: CASSDFGGAQETQYF.

The CDR3 loop is CASSADRDSKDYGYTF. The chain has TRBV12-3 or TRBV12-4 and TRBJ1-2; TCRdb's assignment of TRBD1 cannot be checked, as there is no DNA. The CDR3 spans 16 residues.

This chain uses TRBV28 with TRBJ2-1. The germline gives CDR1 MDHEN, CDR2 SYDVKM. The CDR3 is 11 amino acids. CDR3 residues: CASRTNDEQFF.

The chain uses TRBV6-2 or TRBV6-3 and TRBJ2-1; TCRdb gives TRBD2 as the D gene, but with no DNA this cannot be confirmed. Germline V lookup: CDR1 MNHEY, CDR2 SVGEGT. The CDR3 sequence is 13 residues long. CDR3: CASSAARGNEQFF.

This sequence joins TRBV6-2 or TRBV6-3 and TRBJ2-1; TCRdb selects TRBD2, and the lack of DNA leaves this call unchecked. Germline CDR1 MNHEY, CDR2 SVGEGT. The CDR3 is 21 residues long. The CDR3 loop is CASSPPRPGTSGRRNFNEQFF.

The chain uses TRBV30 and TRBJ2-3; the D call from TCRdb, TRBD2, cannot be confirmed without DNA. The germline V gene encodes CDR1 GTSNPN and CDR2 SVGIG (reference sequence). This CDR3 spans 12 amino acids. The CDR3 sequence: CAWSRGGDTQYF. The full variable domain, completed using reference TRBV30 and TRBJ2-3, is SQTIHQWPATLVQPVGSPLSLECTVEGTSNPNLYWYRQAAGRGLQLLFYSVGIGQISSEVPQNLSASRPQDRQFILSSKKLLLSDSGFYLCAWSRGGDTQYFGPGTRLTVL.